This is a list of T cell receptor beta chains from one sample in a study of T-cell reconstitution after alpha-beta-depleted transplantation in children. TCRdb re-called the PCR reads through MiXCR, storing one row per CDR3 protein. The sample yields approximately 350,000 distinct CDR3 sequences, around a tenth seen once. The sample was PBMCs from the stem cell graft donor, taken from the stem cell graft. These receptors were collected from a human donor who donated a stem cell graft to a child with acute lymphoblastic leukemia. Each CDR3 is given with its conserved first and last residue. A D gene is named only where the DNA matches it firmly. Expanded clones get a size class; other rows say once, few or many, or leave the size out.

j_call clone_size v_call d_call cdr3_nt cdr3_aa
TRBJ2-4 many TRBV13 . TGTGCCAGCAGCCCCACGGGGGACAATATTAACATTCAGTACTTC CASSPTGDNINIQYF
TRBJ1-2 many TRBV6-1 . TGTGCCAGCATAGCCGACAGGACTTCGGGGGGCTACACCTTC CASIADRTSGGYTF
TRBJ1-3 few TRBV7-9 . TGTGCCAGCAGCTTAGCGGGGACTGGAAACACCATATATTTT CASSLAGTGNTIYF
TRBJ2-3 . TRBV20-1 TRBD2 TGCAGTGCTAGTGGGGCTAGCGGGAGTGGAGATACGCAGTATTTT CSASGASGSGDTQYF
TRBJ2-3 few TRBV15 TRBD2 TGTGCCACCAGCAGAGGAGTAGCGGGCCCAGATACGCAGTATTTT CATSRGVAGPDTQYF
TRBJ2-3 . TRBV5-1 TRBD1 TGCGCCAGCAGCTTGAGCACAGGGGGCGTCGGGAACGGCGCAGATACGCAGTATTTT CASSLSTGGVGNGADTQYF
TRBJ2-3 many TRBV27 TRBD2 TGTGCCAGCAGTCCCATAGCGGGAGAAACAGATACGCAGTATTTT CASSPIAGETDTQYF
TRBJ2-7 . TRBV20-1 TRBD1 TGCAGTGCTAGAGCCCCAAACCGGGACAGGGTTACCTACGAGCAGTACTTC CSARAPNRDRVTYEQYF
TRBJ1-1 many TRBV5-1 TRBD1 TGCGCCAGCAACGGGATTCGGGACAGGGTCACTGAAGCTTTCTTT CASNGIRDRVTEAFF
TRBJ2-7 . TRBV9 TRBD2 TGTGCCAGCAGCGTAGCGGCAGGGAGGGCCTACGAGCAGTACTTC CASSVAAGRAYEQYF
TRBJ1-2 . TRBV7-8 TRBD1 TGTGCCAGCAGCCTGGACAGGTTAAATGGCTACACCTTC CASSLDRLNGYTF
TRBJ2-5 few TRBV6-2/TRBV6-3 TRBD1 TGTGCCAGCAGTTACCGCTCCGGGACAGGGTACAAAGAGACCCAGTACTTC CASSYRSGTGYKETQYF
TRBJ2-3 few TRBV7-9 . TGTGCCAGCAGCCGCTCTGTTTACACAGATACGCAGTATTTT CASSRSVYTDTQYF
TRBJ1-2 few TRBV7-2 . TGTGCCAGCAGCCCCGGGGCAGGGGCTGGGGCTGGCTACACCTTC CASSPGAGAGAGYTF
TRBJ2-4 many TRBV7-2 . TGTGCCAGCACTTCCAAGATCGAAAACATTCAGTACTTC CASTSKIENIQYF
TRBJ2-3 . TRBV5-1 . TGCGCCAGCGGCTTTCAGGGGCTGGCAGATACGCAGTATTTT CASGFQGLADTQYF
TRBJ1-5 . TRBV5-1 TRBD1 TGCGCCAGCAGCTTGGCCCTCCGGGACAGGGGACTGAATAGCAATCAGCCCCAGCATTTT CASSLALRDRGLNSNQPQHF
TRBJ2-7 . TRBV7-3 . TGTGCCAGCAGCTTATATTCAGGGGTGACCTACGAGCAGTACTTC CASSLYSGVTYEQYF
TRBJ2-2 . TRBV5-4 TRBD1 TGTGCCAGCAGCCAGACCGGGACAGGGGTCACCGGGGAGCTGTTTTTT CASSQTGTGVTGELFF
TRBJ2-1 few TRBV7-9 TRBD2 TGTGCTAGTAGCGGGATTAAGATCTTC CASSGIKIF
TRBJ2-3 . TRBV19 . TGTGCCAGTAGTATAGGGCTTGGAAGCACAGATACGCAGTATTTT CASSIGLGSTDTQYF
TRBJ1-5 few TRBV28 . TGTGCCAGCAGCGTGACAGCCCCTGAGGGTCTTCAGCCCCAGCATTTT CASSVTAPEGLQPQHF